This is a list of T cell receptor beta chains from one sample in a study of blood T cell repertoires in COVID-19. The method was immunoSEQ multiplex PCR; TCRdb's version includes in-frame clones alone and lacks a portion of them. The sample shows 300,000 to 450,000 clones, more than 75% of them seen only once. The sequenced sample consisted of PBMCs or T cells enriched from blood (not recorded which). These receptor sequences come from a man younger than 45 who had recovered from COVID-19. Both conserved end residues are part of each CDR3. Fields, in order: V gene, J gene, D gene, clone size, CDR3 DNA, CDR3 protein. A D gene is named only where the DNA matches it firmly. Rows may omit the clone size; those that give it use once, few, many or a size class.

TRBV7-2,TRBJ1-2,.,.,TGTGCCAGCAGCTTACGGGACTCCCGGGGCTACACCTTC,CASSLRDSRGYTF
TRBV19,TRBJ2-5,TRBD1,.,TGTGCCAGTAGCGCCCGGCGGACAGGGGTCTTCGCGGAGACCCAGTACTTC,CASSARRTGVFAETQYF
TRBV5-6,TRBJ2-3,TRBD1,.,TGTGCCAGCAGCTCAGACAGGGGTAGCACAGATACGCAGTATTTT,CASSSDRGSTDTQYF
TRBV5-1,TRBJ1-1,.,.,TGCGCCAGCCACAGGGACACTGAAGCTTTCTTT,CASHRDTEAFF
TRBV19,TRBJ2-7,TRBD1,.,TGTGCCAGTAGTATAGGACAGGGGGCTTACGAGCAGTACTTC,CASSIGQGAYEQYF
TRBV5-1,TRBJ2-4,.,.,TGCGCCAGCAGCTTGGAGTTAAAGGAGGACATTCAGTACTTC,CASSLELKEDIQYF
TRBV4-1,TRBJ2-7,.,.,TGCGCCAGCAGGCGCGGGGACGAGCAGTACTTC,CASRRGDEQYF
TRBV4-1,TRBJ2-2,.,.,TGCGCCAGCAGCCAAGAAGGATGGGCAGGGTCATACACCGGGGAGCTGTTTTTT,CASSQEGWAGSYTGELFF
TRBV13,TRBJ2-3,TRBD2,.,TGTGCCGGCAGCTTAGCGGGGGGCACAGATACGCAGTATTTT,CAGSLAGGTDTQYF
TRBV29-1,TRBJ2-5,TRBD2,.,TGCAGCTACACTGGAACTAGCGGTAAAGAGACCCAGTACTTC,CSYTGTSGKETQYF
TRBV18,TRBJ1-2,.,once,TGTGCCAGCTCACCGCAAGGGGTTCTTAACTATGGCTACACCTTC,CASSPQGVLNYGYTF
TRBV19,TRBJ1-5,.,.,TGTGCCAGTAGTATAGGGGAGGGCTGGCAGGGCAATCAGCCCCAGCATTTT,CASSIGEGWQGNQPQHF
TRBV7-9,TRBJ1-1,.,.,TGTGCCAGCAGCTTAGTCGGGGGAGGCACTGAAGCTTTCTTT,CASSLVGGGTEAFF
TRBV9,TRBJ2-3,TRBD2,.,TGTGCCAGCAGCGTAGATTGGATGGGGGGGAGGAAGTATTTT,CASSVDWMGGRKYF
TRBV2,TRBJ1-5,TRBD1,.,TGTGCCAGCAGTGTTGAGGGGGCAAGCAATCAGCCCCAGCATTTT,CASSVEGASNQPQHF
TRBV18,TRBJ1-4,TRBD1,.,TGTGCCAGCTCAGTATCTACCGGGACAGCGAGCGAAAAACTGTTTTTT,CASSVSTGTASEKLFF
TRBV6-5,TRBJ1-2,.,.,TGTGCCAGCAGTTTCAATCCACTCGACTATGGCTACACCTTC,CASSFNPLDYGYTF
TRBV18,TRBJ2-6,.,.,.,CASSPSVPGANVLTF
TRBV10-3,TRBJ1-4,.,.,TGTGCCATCAGCGGTACAGGCGCAACTAATGAAAAACTGTTTTTT,CAISGTGATNEKLFF
TRBV24-1,TRBJ1-2,TRBD1,few,TGTGCCACCAGTGACTATACAGGGGGGGAGGAGAGCTACACCTTC,CATSDYTGGEESYTF
TRBV7-3,TRBJ2-3,.,.,TGTGCCAGCAGCCCTGGGCGGGGATACACAGATACGCAGTATTTT,CASSPGRGYTDTQYF
TRBV5-8,TRBJ1-6,TRBD1,once,TGTGCCAGCGGCCTTGGGACAGTTAATTCACCCCTCCACTTT,CASGLGTVNSPLHF
TRBV4-3,TRBJ1-5,.,.,TGCGCCAGCAGCCAAGATCGATTTAGTAATCAGCCCCAGCATTTT,CASSQDRFSNQPQHF
TRBV5-1,TRBJ2-2,.,.,TGCGCCAGCAGCTTATCGGGGGGCTACGGGGAGCTGTTTTTT,CASSLSGGYGELFF
TRBV30,TRBJ2-1,TRBD2,.,TGTGCCTGCCCCGGGACTAGCCATGAGCAGTTCTTC,CACPGTSHEQFF
TRBV30,TRBJ2-1,.,.,TGTGCCTGGAGTGTCTATAATGAGCAGTTCTTC,CAWSVYNEQFF
TRBV5-1,TRBJ2-7,.,.,TGCGCCAGCAGCTTGTACAGCTACGAGCAGTACTTC,CASSLYSYEQYF
TRBV6-1,TRBJ1-5,.,.,TGTGCCAGCAGTGAAGCGGGGCAGAATCAGCCCCAGCATTTT,CASSEAGQNQPQHF
TRBV14,TRBJ2-3,.,.,TGTGCCAGCAGCCAAGATAGTGCTAGCACAGATACGCAGTATTTT,CASSQDSASTDTQYF
TRBV12-5,TRBJ1-3,.,.,TGTGCTAGTGGGGGTAGGACAGACATCGACTATGGAAACACCATATATTTT,CASGGRTDIDYGNTIYF
TRBV9,TRBJ2-2,TRBD2,once,TGTGCCAGCAGCGTGCCTCTACTAGCGGGGGCGAACACCGGGGAGCTGTTTTTT,CASSVPLLAGANTGELFF
TRBV29-1,TRBJ1-3,.,.,TGCAGCGTTGAAGGGCAGGGGAGCTCTGGAAACACCATATATTTT,CSVEGQGSSGNTIYF
TRBV12-3/TRBV12-4,TRBJ2-1,.,.,TGTGCCAGCAGTTTTTGGCTTTACAATGAGCAGTTCTTC,CASSFWLYNEQFF
TRBV5-4,TRBJ1-2,.,.,TGTGCCAGCAGCTTGGACAACGTACCCTATGGCTACACCTTC,CASSLDNVPYGYTF
TRBV7-8,TRBJ2-3,.,.,TGTGCCAGCAGCCTTCAAGCCGGAGATACGCAGTATTTT,CASSLQAGDTQYF
TRBV9,TRBJ1-2,.,.,TGTGCCAGCAGCGTAGCGGGGGGCGGAGGAGGCTACACCTTC,CASSVAGGGGGYTF
TRBV4-2,TRBJ1-2,.,.,TGTGCCAGCAGCCAAGATCTAGCTCGTACGGACTATGGCTACACCTTC,CASSQDLARTDYGYTF
TRBV4-1,TRBJ1-6,.,.,TGCGCCAGCAGCCTAAGTGGCAGAGGTGATTCACCCCTCCACTTT,CASSLSGRGDSPLHF
TRBV6-5,TRBJ1-5,TRBD1,.,TGTGCCAGCAGCTCCACAGGGGCGGACAATCAGCCCCAGCATTTT,CASSSTGADNQPQHF
TRBV7-9,TRBJ1-4,TRBD1,.,TGTGCCAGCAGTCCGGGACAGGGGAATGAAAAACTGTTTTTT,CASSPGQGNEKLFF
TRBV6-6,TRBJ2-7,TRBD1,once,TGTGCCAGCAGGCCGGGACAGCTCTACGAGCAGTACTTC,CASRPGQLYEQYF
TRBV7-2,TRBJ1-4,TRBD1,.,TGTGCCAGCAGCCTTCTCCTAGGACAGGGAAATGAAAAACTGTTTTTT,CASSLLLGQGNEKLFF
TRBV27,TRBJ1-3,.,.,TGTGCCAGCAGTCGGGGTCGTGCGGCTGGAAACACCATATATTTT,CASSRGRAAGNTIYF
TRBV7-2,TRBJ2-1,.,.,TGTGCCAGCAGCTTAACGTTCAGCTCCTACAATGAGCAGTTCTTC,CASSLTFSSYNEQFF